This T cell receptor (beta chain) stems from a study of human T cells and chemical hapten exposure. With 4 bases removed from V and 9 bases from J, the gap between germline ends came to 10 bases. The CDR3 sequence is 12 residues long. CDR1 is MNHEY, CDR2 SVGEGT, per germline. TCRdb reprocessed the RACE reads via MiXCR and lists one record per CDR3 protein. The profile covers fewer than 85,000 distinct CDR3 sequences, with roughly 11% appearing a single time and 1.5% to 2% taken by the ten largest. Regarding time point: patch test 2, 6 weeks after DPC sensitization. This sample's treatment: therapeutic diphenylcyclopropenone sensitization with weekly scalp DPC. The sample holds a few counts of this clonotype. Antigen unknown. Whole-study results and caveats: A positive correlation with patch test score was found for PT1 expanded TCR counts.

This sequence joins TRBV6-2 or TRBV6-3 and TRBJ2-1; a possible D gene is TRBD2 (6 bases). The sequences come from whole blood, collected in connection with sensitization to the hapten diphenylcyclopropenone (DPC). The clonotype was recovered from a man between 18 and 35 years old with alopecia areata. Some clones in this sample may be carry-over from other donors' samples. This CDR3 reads CASSSTSSEQFF. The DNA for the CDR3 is TGTGCCAGCAGTTCCACTAGCAGTGAGCAGTTCTTC.